This TCR beta chain was recorded in a study of OX40 agonist ivuxolimab in advanced cancers. Looking at the study overall: A male proportion of about 86% was recorded, with mean age approximately 57 years and range about 20 to 79.

The CDR3 has 16 amino acids. V shed 4 bases, J shed 3 bases, and the junction held 8 bases outside the gene matches. The germline gives CDR1 SGHKS, CDR2 YYEKEE (reference sequence). Using immunoSEQ multiplex PCR, the repertoire was profiled, and TCRdb retains in-frame clones only, with some absent. The sample has under 80,000 clones; about 92% are singletons. V usage is TRBV5-5 and J usage is TRBJ2-7; TRBD1 matches at 12 bases. This clonotype originated in an adult with an advanced solid tumor such as melanoma, head and neck, liver or kidney cancer. Sequences were derived from CD4+ or CD8+ T cells sorted from blood, sampled in a trial of the OX40 agonist ivuxolimab. This CDR3 is CASSAGTGGPYYEQYF. The DNA for the CDR3 is TGTGCCAGCAGCGCGGGGACAGGGGGCCCCTACTACGAGCAGTACTTC.